These 15 T cell receptor beta chains were sequenced from one sample in a study of CD8 T cells in Susac syndrome. RNA in amounts of about 0.45 to 1 ug was reverse transcribed with random hexamers. TCRdb passed the immunoSEQ multiplex PCR reads through MiXCR, listing each CDR3 protein once. The table includes roughly 200,000 distinct CDR3 sequences, 85% to 95% detected once. What was sequenced was CD4+ T cells from PBMCs. The receptors originated from a human donor with multiple sclerosis.

This sequence joins TRBV11-1 and TRBJ2-5, with 7 bases matching TRBD2. The ends lost 5 bases at V and 5 bases at J; junction bases unmatched: 5. From germline, CDR1 is SGHAT and CDR2 FQDESV (reference sequence). CDR3 length equals 13 residues. CDR3 sequence: CASSPAGQETQYF. In nucleotides, the CDR3 is TGTGCCAGCAGCCCAGCGGGGCAGGAGACCCAGTACTTC.

The chain couples TRBV29-1 to TRBJ2-5; D gene unclear. The CDR3 length is 12 residues. CDR1 is SQVTM, CDR2 ANQGSEA, per germline. The V and J ends lost 4 bases and 4 bases respectively, with 10 bases between them. The DNA of the CDR3 is TGCAGCGTTGCGGTGGGGTTAGAGACCCAGTACTTC. It yields the protein CSVAVGLETQYF.

The rearrangement links TRBV29-1 to TRBJ1-2; D gene ambiguous. Looked up from germline, CDR1 is SQVTM and CDR2 is ANQGSEA. Trimming removed 5 bases at V and 6 bases at J, with 7 bases between. The CDR3 runs 10 residues. The CDR3 sequence is CSVLRDGYTF. In DNA form, the CDR3 reads TGCAGCGTTTTGAGGGATGGCTACACCTTC. Combining the CDR3 with reference TRBV29-1 and TRBJ1-2 gives the whole variable domain SAVISQKPSRDICQRGTSLTIQCQVDSQVTMMFWYRQQPGQSLTLIATANQGSEATYESGFVIDKFPISRPNLTFSTLTVSNMSPEDSSIYLCSVLRDGYTFGSGTRLTVV.

The V call is TRBV29-1, the J call TRBJ2-2; TRBD1 might be the D (6 bases). The germline V gene encodes CDR1 SQVTM and CDR2 ANQGSEA. Trimming removed 6 bases at V and 1 base at J, with 9 bases between. This CDR3 comprises 13 residues. The CDR3 spells CSVGTQNTGELFF. In DNA form, the CDR3 reads TGCAGCGTCGGGACACAGAACACCGGGGAGCTGTTTTTT.

The chain carries TRBV10-3 and TRBJ2-5, with 10 positions matching TRBD1. Germline V gene data show CDR1 as ENHRY and CDR2 as SYGVKD. The CDR3 sequence is 13 residues long. V shed 4 bases and J 9 bases; nucleotides not matched to a gene: 5. DNA for the CDR3: TGTGCCATCAGTGGACAGGGGGCAGGGGCCCAGTACTTC. Translation: CAISGQGAGAQYF.

The chain couples TRBV5-6 to TRBJ1-2; D perhaps matches TRBD1 (6 bases). The CDR3 contains 13 residues. Trimming stripped 1 base from V and 8 bases from J, with 12 bases between. Germline CDR1 SGHDT, CDR2 YYEEEE. The CDR3 is CASSLSGAWGYTF. The DNA for the CDR3 is TGTGCCAGCAGCTTGTCGGGGGCTTGGGGCTACACCTTC.

The chain is built from TRBV20-1 and TRBJ2-7, with 8 bases identical to TRBD1. Germline values: CDR1 DFQATT, CDR2 SNEGSKA (reference sequence). The CDR3 has 12 residues. Trimming cost V 4 bases and J 2 bases; bases outside gene matches: 1. The CDR3: CSATDRAYEQYF. The DNA for the CDR3 is TGCAGTGCTACGGACAGGGCCTACGAGCAGTACTTC.

The chain has TRBV5-4 and TRBJ2-3, with 7 bases aligning to TRBD2. The trim removed 7 bases at V and 8 bases at J, leaving 7 bases unmatched. Germline V gene sequence: CDR1 SGHNT, CDR2 YYREEE (reference sequence). This CDR3 is built from 12 residues. DNA of the CDR3: TGTGCCAGCGCTAGCGGTTTGGCTACGCAGTATTTT. Its protein product is CASASGLATQYF.

This chain uses TRBV15 with TRBJ1-5; D remains unclear. Per germline, CDR1 LNHNV and CDR2 YYDKDF (reference sequence). The germline V and J ends were trimmed by 0 bases and 0 bases, with 9 bases remaining between them. The CDR3 length is 16 residues. The CDR3 is CATSRDWANSNQPQHF. The CDR3 bases are TGTGCCACCAGCAGAGACTGGGCGAATAGCAATCAGCCCCAGCATTTT.

In DNA, the CDR3 is TGCAGCGTTGGGGACAGGGGTAGAGAGCAGTACTTC. It is translated as CSVGDRGREQYF. The chain uses TRBV29-1 and TRBJ2-7, with TRBD1 identical over 10 bases. V lost 4 bases and J lost 7; bases outside the gene matches: 4. The CDR3 runs to 12 residues. The germline V gene has CDR1 SQVTM and CDR2 ANQGSEA.

The V call is TRBV29-1, the J call TRBJ1-5; D ambiguous. The CDR3 is made up of 13 amino acids. Deletions cut 3 bases from V and 7 bases from J, with 13 bases between. Germline V CDR1 and CDR2: SQVTM, ANQGSEA. The CDR3 coding sequence is TGCAGCGTTGAGTGGCAGGTGGGGCAGCCCCAGCATTTT. It encodes CSVEWQVGQPQHF.

This clonotype was detected once. The chain uses TRBV29-1 and TRBJ1-1; the D is unclear. The CDR3 length is 11 residues. CDR1 is SQVTM and CDR2 is ANQGSEA in the germline V gene. Trimming cost V 7 bases and J 6 bases, with 12 bases left between them. Here the CDR3 reads CSGVVLAEAFF. In DNA form, the CDR3 reads TGCAGCGGGGTTGTGCTGGCTGAAGCTTTCTTT.

The chain joins TRBV6-1 to TRBJ2-7; D is unresolved. V shed 5 bases and J shed 3 bases, with 5 bases lying between them. The CDR3 covers 11 residues. Germline-derived CDR1 and CDR2 are MNHNS and SASEGT. The CDR3 coding sequence is TGTGCCAGCAGTCTTAACTACGAGCAGTACGTC. Translating gives CASSLNYEQYV.

The genes are TRBV2 and TRBJ2-7; 8 bases fit TRBD1. This CDR3 spans 14 amino acids. The germline V gene encodes CDR1 SNHLY and CDR2 FYNNEI. J lost 2 bases, V lost 6 bases, and 6 bases had no gene match. The CDR3 bases are TGTGCCAGCAGGACGACAGGGGTGGCCTACGAGCAGTACGTC. As protein: CASRTTGVAYEQYV.

The chain links TRBV20-1 to TRBJ2-3; 7 bases agree with TRBD2. The CDR3 is 15 amino acids. The V segment lost 3 bases and the J segment 0 bases; nucleotides outside the gene matches: 6. From germline, CDR1 is DFQATT and CDR2 SNEGSKA (reference sequence). Here the CDR3 DNA reads TGCAGTGCTAGTGGCGATAGCGGGAGCACAGATACGCAGTATTTT. Translated, it gives CSASGDSGSTDTQYF.